This is a list of T cell receptor beta chains from one sample in a study of glioma-infiltrating T cells. TCRdb re-derived calls from the multiplex PCR reads in MiXCR, one entry per CDR3 protein. The data contain some 90,000 distinct CDR3 sequences, approximately 40% of them singletons. The sequencing input was glioma tissue, nonneoplastic brain tissue, or PBMCs (not recorded which). These receptors came from a human donor with low-grade glioma or glioblastoma, undergoing nonglioma brain surgery, or in good health (not recorded which). Each CDR3 is given with its conserved first and last residue. A D gene is named only where the DNA matches it firmly. For some rows the clone size is stated as once, few or many, or as a class when expanded; others skip it.

>TRBJ2-3|TRBV7-2|many|TRBD2
CASSLTSGGVDTQYF
TGTGCCAGCAGCTTAACTAGCGGGGGGGTTGATACGCAGTATTTT
>TRBJ2-1|TRBV2|many|TRBD1
CASSPLTGGSYNEQFF
TGTGCCAGCAGCCCGCTGACAGGGGGCTCCTACAATGAGCAGTTCTTC
>TRBJ2-1|TRBV6-1|NA|TRBD2
CASSLGLEGGYNEQFF
TGTGCCAGCAGTCTAGGACTAGAGGGAGGATACAATGAGCAGTTCTTC
>TRBJ1-4|TRBV3-1|NA|TRBD1
CASSQPTGLTNEKLFF
TGTGCCAGCAGCCAGCCGACAGGGTTAACTAATGAAAAACTGTTTTTT
>TRBJ2-5|TRBV4-1|NA|NA
CASSQEGEYNENQYF
TGCGCCAGCAGCCAAGAGGGAGAATACAATGAGAACCAGTACTTC
>TRBJ2-5|TRBV19|many|NA
CASSISGRQNVQETQYF
TGTGCCAGTAGTATTTCCGGGAGACAGAACGTACAAGAGACCCAGTACTTC
>TRBJ1-5|TRBV7-8|many|NA
CASSQTRSWPNSNQPQHF
TGTGCCAGCAGCCAAACGCGATCATGGCCGAATAGCAATCAGCCCCAGCATTTT
>TRBJ2-7|TRBV7-9|many|NA
CASSLVGVDEQYF
TGTGCCAGCAGCTTAGTTGGGGTCGACGAGCAGTACTTC
>TRBJ2-1|TRBV4-1|NA|NA
CASSQESSGPYNEKFF
TGCGCCAGCAGCCAAGAGTCTAGTGGACCGTACAATGAGAAGTTCTTC
>TRBJ2-7|TRBV6-1|many|NA
CASSTGTTYEQYF
TGTGCCAGCAGCACCGGGACAACCTACGAGCAGTACTTC
>TRBJ2-5|TRBV6-2/TRBV6-3|many|TRBD2
CASSYRTMDVGGLAGRLWETQYF
TGTGCCAGCAGTTACCGGACGATGGACGTTGGCGGACTAGCGGGCAGGCTTTGGGAGACCCAGTACTTC
>TRBJ1-1|TRBV6-2/TRBV6-3|many|NA
CASNPGNTEAFF
TGTGCCAGCAACCCAGGGAACACTGAAGCTTTCTTT
>TRBJ2-2|TRBV6-2/TRBV6-3|many|NA
CASNVGTTVTGELFF
TGTGCCAGCAACGTAGGGACGACCGTCACCGGGGAGCTGTTTTTT
>TRBJ2-7|TRBV4-1|NA|NA
CASSQGGGYEQYF
TGCGCCAGCAGCCAAGGGGGAGGATACGAGCAGTACTTC
>TRBJ1-1|TRBV20-1|many|NA
CSAQDPGHLNTEAFF
TGCAGTGCCCAGGACCCGGGACACCTGAACACTGAAGCTTTCTTT
>TRBJ2-7|TRBV27|many|NA
CASSHSPYEQYF
TGTGCCAGCAGTCATAGCCCCTACGAGCAGTACTTC
>TRBJ2-1|TRBV28|once|NA
CASGPCYNEQFF
TGTGCCAGCGGTCCCTGTTACAATGAACAGTTCTTC
>TRBJ1-1|TRBV7-3|many|TRBD1
CASSLQGGNTEAFF
TGTGCCAGCAGCTTACAAGGGGGCAATACTGAAGCTTTCTTT
>TRBJ2-3|TRBV6-1|NA|NA
CASSANREKQYF
TGTGCCAGCAGTGCGAACCGAGAGAAGCAGTATTTT
>TRBJ1-2|TRBV6-1|NA|NA
CASRTEARQSFTF
TGTGCCAGCAGGACTGAGGCCCGACAGAGCTTCACCTTC
>TRBJ2-7|TRBV5-6|few|NA
CASSSRQLGAGNEQYF
TGTGCCAGCAGCTCCAGACAGCTCGGGGCTGGGAACGAGCAGTACTTC
>TRBJ2-1|TRBV4-2|NA|NA
CASSHRGGYNEQFF
TGTGCCAGCAGCCATCGGGGAGGATACAATGAGCAGTTCTTC
>TRBJ1-5|TRBV2|many|NA
CASSLLYSNQPQHF
TGTGCCAGCAGCCTCCTATATAGCAATCAGCCCCAGCATTTT
>TRBJ1-2|TRBV5-1|NA|TRBD1
CASSLRTGEGDYTF
TGCGCCAGCAGCCTCCGGACAGGGGAGGGCGACTACACCTTC